Following are 5 T cell receptor beta chains from one sample sequenced in a study of shared clonotypes between healthy human individuals. Assay: immunoSEQ multiplex PCR; the TCRdb copy retains only in-frame clones and omits some. The repertoire includes hundreds of thousands of clones, 73% of them detected once, and around 2% sits in the top ten. Sample: memory CD4+ T cells sorted from blood. Subset noted: CD45RA-negative fraction. The receptors here all came from a young woman in good health.

The genes are TRBV5-8 and TRBJ2-1, with TRBD2 matching 8 bases. Germline CDR1 and CDR2: SGHTS and YDEGEE. The CDR3 contains 17 residues. Trimming removed 1 base from V and 0 bases from J; junction bases left unmatched: 6. CDR3 sequence (DNA): TGTGCCAGCAGCTTGCATTCGGGAGGGCACTCCTACAATGAGCAGTTCTTC. This encodes CASSLHSGGHSYNEQFF. The full variable domain, rest sourced from reference TRBV5-8 and TRBJ2-1, is EAGVTQSPTHLIKTRGQQATLRCSPISGHTSVYWYQQALGLGLQFLLWYDEGEERNRGNFPPRFSGRQFPNYSSELNVNALELEDSALYLCASSLHSGGHSYNEQFFGPGTRLTVL.

The chain has TRBV28 and TRBJ2-3; possible D gene TRBD1, 5 bases. V gave up 3 bases and J gave up 13 bases, with 14 bases separating them. The CDR3 sequence is 12 residues long. From germline, CDR1 is MDHEN and CDR2 SYDVKM. The CDR3 reads CASSFGSGFKYF. For the CDR3, the DNA is TGTGCCAGCAGTTTCGGGTCAGGGTTTAAGTATTTT.

This chain joins TRBV11-2 and TRBJ1-1; D is unclear. The V gene's germline CDR1 is SGHAT and CDR2 FQNNGV. The V end lost 5 bases, the J end lost 0 bases, and 10 bases lay between the germline ends. The CDR3 contains 14 residues. CDR3 nucleotides: TGTGCCAGCAGCACCAGCTGGCTGAACACTGAAGCTTTCTTT. As protein: CASSTSWLNTEAFF.

The chain is built from TRBV9 and TRBJ1-2, with TRBD1 matching 9 bases. From germline, CDR1 is SGDLS and CDR2 YYNGEE. This CDR3 comprises 14 residues. The V and J ends lost 3 bases and 7 bases, in that order; junction bases with no gene match: 7. The DNA for the CDR3 is TGTGCCAGCAGCGCAAACAGGGGGCCGGGTGGCTACACCTTC. Its protein product is CASSANRGPGGYTF.

This rearrangement joins TRBV11-2 to TRBJ2-3; D remains ambiguous. Trimming left V 0 bases short and J 3 bases short, with 10 bases between. Germline CDR1 reads SGHAT; CDR2 reads FQNNGV. The CDR3 has 15 amino acids. CDR3 residues: CASSLDSEQTDTQYF. In DNA, the CDR3 is TGTGCCAGCAGCTTAGATTCGGAGCAAACAGATACGCAGTATTTT.